This TCR beta chain emerged from a study of T cell repertoires in cytomegalovirus infection. About the research overall: HLA-B-restricted CMV epitopes that are well studied, plus recently identified HLA-C-restricted ones, were used by the study. Evidence of both CMV infection and a matching HLA type came from public TCR beta signatures.

Concerning this clonotype itself: The antigen is unknown.

TCRdb used MiXCR to reprocess the reads, holding one entry per CDR3 protein. The table includes a few hundred thousand distinct CDR3 sequences, 42% detected once. Germline V CDR1 and CDR2: LNHDA, SQIVND (reference sequence). The CDR3 is 13 residues long. With 7 bases removed from V and 11 bases from J, the gap between germline ends came to 18 bases. This clonotype was sampled from a human donor in good health (CMV status not recorded). Some clones in this sample may be carry-over from other donors' samples. V and J are TRBV19 and TRBJ1-5; weak D call: TRBD1 (5 bases). The sequencing here drew on cultured PBMCs, taken from culture after CMV antigen stimulation. The CDR3 loop reads CASTKGRSSAQHF. CDR3 bases: TGTGCCAGTACCAAGGGGCGGTCCAGCGCCCAGCATTTT.